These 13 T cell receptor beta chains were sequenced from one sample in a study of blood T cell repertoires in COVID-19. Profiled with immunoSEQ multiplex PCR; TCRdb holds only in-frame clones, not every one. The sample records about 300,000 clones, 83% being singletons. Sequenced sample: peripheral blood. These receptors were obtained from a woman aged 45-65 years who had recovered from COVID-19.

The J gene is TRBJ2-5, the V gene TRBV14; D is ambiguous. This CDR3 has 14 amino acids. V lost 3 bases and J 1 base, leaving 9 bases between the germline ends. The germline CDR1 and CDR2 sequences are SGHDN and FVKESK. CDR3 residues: CASSHRGSQETQYF. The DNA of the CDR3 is TGTGCCAGCAGCCATCGAGGCAGCCAAGAGACCCAGTACTTC.

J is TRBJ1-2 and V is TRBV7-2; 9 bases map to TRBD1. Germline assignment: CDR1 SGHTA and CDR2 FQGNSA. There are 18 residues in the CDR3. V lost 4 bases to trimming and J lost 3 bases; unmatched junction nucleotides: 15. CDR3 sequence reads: CASSYFFPGQGKDYGYTF. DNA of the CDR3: TGTGCCAGCAGCTACTTCTTTCCCGGACAGGGGAAGGACTATGGCTACACCTTC. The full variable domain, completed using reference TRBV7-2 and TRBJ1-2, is GAGVSQSPSNKVTEKGKDVELRCDPISGHTALYWYRQSLGQGLEFLIYFQGNSAPDKSGLPSDRFSAERTGGSVSTLTIQRTQQEDSAVYLCASSYFFPGQGKDYGYTFGSGTRLTVV.

The CDR3 here is CASSEGDRGYGYTF. DNA of the CDR3: TGTGCCAGCAGTGAAGGGGACAGGGGATATGGCTACACCTTC. V and J are TRBV25-1 and TRBJ1-2; 10 bases map to TRBD1. Germline V gene data show CDR1 as MGHDK and CDR2 as SYGVNS. CDR3 size: 14 residues. Unmatched junction bases numbered 2, after V lost 2 bases and J lost 5 bases.

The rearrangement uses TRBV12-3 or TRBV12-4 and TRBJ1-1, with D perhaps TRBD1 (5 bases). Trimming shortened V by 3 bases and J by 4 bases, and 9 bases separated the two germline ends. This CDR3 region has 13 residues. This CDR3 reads CASSLGGFTEAFF. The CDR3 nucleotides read TGTGCCAGCAGTTTGGGGGGGTTCACTGAAGCTTTCTTT.

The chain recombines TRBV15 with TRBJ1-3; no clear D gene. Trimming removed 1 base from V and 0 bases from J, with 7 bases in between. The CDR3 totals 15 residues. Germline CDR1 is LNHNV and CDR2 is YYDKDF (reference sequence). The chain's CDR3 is CATSRGGGSGNTIYF. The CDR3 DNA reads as TGTGCCACCAGCAGAGGAGGTGGCTCTGGAAACACCATATATTTT.

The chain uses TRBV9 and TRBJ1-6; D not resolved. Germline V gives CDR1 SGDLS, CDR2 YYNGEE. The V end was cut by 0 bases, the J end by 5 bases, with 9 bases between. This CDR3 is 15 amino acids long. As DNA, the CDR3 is TGTGCCAGCAGCGTAGGTTGGGCTGATAATTCACCCCTCCACTTT. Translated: CASSVGWADNSPLHF. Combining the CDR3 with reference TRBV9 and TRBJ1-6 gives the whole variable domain DSGVTQTPKHLITATGQRVTLRCSPRSGDLSVYWYQQSLDQGLQFLIQYYNGEERAKGNILERFSAQQFPDLHSELNLSSLELGDSALYFCASSVGWADNSPLHFGNGTRLTVT.

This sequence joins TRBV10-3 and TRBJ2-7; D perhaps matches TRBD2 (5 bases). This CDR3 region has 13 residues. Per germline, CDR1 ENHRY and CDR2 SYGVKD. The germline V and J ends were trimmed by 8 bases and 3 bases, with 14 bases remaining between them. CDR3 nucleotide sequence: TGTGCCATCGCGGGCCAGCAGGTCTACGAGCAGTACTTC. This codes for CAIAGQQVYEQYF.

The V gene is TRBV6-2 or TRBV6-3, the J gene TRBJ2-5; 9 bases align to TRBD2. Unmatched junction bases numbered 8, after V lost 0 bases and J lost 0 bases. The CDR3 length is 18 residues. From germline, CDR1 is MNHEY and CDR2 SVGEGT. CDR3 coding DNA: TGTGCCAGCAGTTACTCGCGATCGCGGGGGGGGTACCAAGAGACCCAGTACTTC. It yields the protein CASSYSRSRGGYQETQYF.

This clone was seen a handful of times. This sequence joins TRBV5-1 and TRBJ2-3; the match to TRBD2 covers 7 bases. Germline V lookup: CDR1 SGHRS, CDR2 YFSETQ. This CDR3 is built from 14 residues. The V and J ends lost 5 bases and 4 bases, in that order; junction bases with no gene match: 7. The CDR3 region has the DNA TGCGCCAGCAGGCGCGGGGGAGATGCAGATACGCAGTATTTT. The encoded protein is CASRRGGDADTQYF.

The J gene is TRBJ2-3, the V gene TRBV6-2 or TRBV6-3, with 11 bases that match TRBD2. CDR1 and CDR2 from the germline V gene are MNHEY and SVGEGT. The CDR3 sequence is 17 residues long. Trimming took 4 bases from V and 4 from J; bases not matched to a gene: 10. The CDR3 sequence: CASSSGLAATGADTQYF. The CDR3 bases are TGTGCCAGCAGTTCGGGACTAGCGGCGACAGGAGCAGATACGCAGTATTTT.

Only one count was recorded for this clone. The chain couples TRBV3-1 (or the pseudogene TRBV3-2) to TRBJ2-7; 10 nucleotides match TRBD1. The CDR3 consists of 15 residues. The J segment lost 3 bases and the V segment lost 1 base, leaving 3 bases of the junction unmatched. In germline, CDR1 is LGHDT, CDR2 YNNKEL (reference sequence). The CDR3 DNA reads TGTGCCAGCAGCCAAGGGACAGGGGGAAGCTACGAGCAGTACTTC. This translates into CASSQGTGGSYEQYF.

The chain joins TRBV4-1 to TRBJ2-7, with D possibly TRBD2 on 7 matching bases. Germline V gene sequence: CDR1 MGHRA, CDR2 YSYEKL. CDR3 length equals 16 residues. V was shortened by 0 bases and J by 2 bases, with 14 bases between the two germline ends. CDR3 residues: CASSQERGAGTYEQYF. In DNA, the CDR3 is TGCGCCAGCAGCCAAGAACGGGGGGCAGGTACCTACGAGCAGTACTTC.

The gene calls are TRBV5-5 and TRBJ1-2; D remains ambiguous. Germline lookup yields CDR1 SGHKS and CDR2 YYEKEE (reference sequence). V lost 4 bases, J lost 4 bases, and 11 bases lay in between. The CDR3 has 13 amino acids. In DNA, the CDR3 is TGTGCCAGCAGCGTACAGAAAGGCTATGGCTACACCTTC. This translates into CASSVQKGYGYTF.